This is a list of T cell receptor beta chains from one sample in a study of blood T cells in healthy people across ages. TCRdb redid the calling of the 5' RACE reads with MiXCR, one entry per CDR3 protein. This sample has around 320,000 distinct CDR3 sequences; around 27% occur once, and the top ten carry approximately 30%. The sequenced sample consisted of blood. The receptors were gathered from a woman in her 70s in good health. CDR3s include the opening cysteine and the closing phenylalanine or tryptophan. Each record gives: V gene, clone size, J gene, D gene, CDR3 length, CDR3 DNA, CDR3 protein. A D gene is named only where the DNA matches it firmly. Rows may omit the clone size; those that give it use once, few, many or a size class.

V gene: TRBV5-6; clone size: NA; J gene: TRBJ1-6; D gene: NA; CDR3 length: 16; CDR3 DNA: TGTGCCAGCAGCATACAACGGAGCTCCTATAATTCACCCCTCCACTTT; CDR3 protein: CASSIQRSSYNSPLHF
V gene: TRBV11-2; clone size: NA; J gene: TRBJ2-1; D gene: NA; CDR3 length: 13; CDR3 DNA: TGTGCCAGCAGCTTAGGACTCCACAATGAGCAGTTCTTC; CDR3 protein: CASSLGLHNEQFF
V gene: TRBV9; clone size: NA; J gene: TRBJ1-2; D gene: TRBD1; CDR3 length: 15; CDR3 DNA: TGTGCCAGCAGCTTCGACTTAAGGACAGGGGAGGGCTACACCTTC; CDR3 protein: CASSFDLRTGEGYTF
V gene: TRBV14; clone size: once; J gene: TRBJ2-1; D gene: NA; CDR3 length: 15; CDR3 DNA: TGTGCCAGCAGCCAAGATTCCCTTGGCTACAATGAGCAGTTCTTC; CDR3 protein: CASSQDSLGYNEQFF
V gene: TRBV28; clone size: NA; J gene: TRBJ1-5; D gene: TRBD1; CDR3 length: 16; CDR3 DNA: TGTGCCAGCAGTCAAATCGACGACAGGGGAAATCAGCCCCAGCATTTT; CDR3 protein: CASSQIDDRGNQPQHF
V gene: TRBV3-1; clone size: NA; J gene: TRBJ2-5; D gene: TRBD1; CDR3 length: 15; CDR3 DNA: TGTGCCAGCAGCTACGGGGACAGGGATAAGGAGACCCAGTACTTC; CDR3 protein: CASSYGDRDKETQYF
V gene: TRBV20-1; clone size: few; J gene: TRBJ2-7; D gene: NA; CDR3 length: 14; CDR3 DNA: TGCAGTGCTAGAGATCAATTTAGCCCCTACGAGCAGTACTTC; CDR3 protein: CSARDQFSPYEQYF
V gene: TRBV3-1; clone size: NA; J gene: TRBJ1-1; D gene: NA; CDR3 length: 15; CDR3 DNA: TGTGCCAGCAGCCCCCAAAACCGGGGGAACACTGAAGCTTTCTTT; CDR3 protein: CASSPQNRGNTEAFF
V gene: TRBV21-1; clone size: NA; J gene: TRBJ2-7; D gene: NA; CDR3 length: 14; CDR3 DNA: TGTGCCAGCAGAAACAGGGGGCTTCACTACGAGCAGTACTTC; CDR3 protein: CASRNRGLHYEQYF
V gene: TRBV19; clone size: NA; J gene: TRBJ2-2; D gene: NA; CDR3 length: 13; CDR3 DNA: TGTGCCAGTAGTACAACGAACACCGGGGAGCTGTTTTTT; CDR3 protein: CASSTTNTGELFF
V gene: TRBV19; clone size: many; J gene: TRBJ2-5; D gene: NA; CDR3 length: 17; CDR3 DNA: TGTGCCAGTAGTACCCCACTGGGACACCTCGAAGAGGAGACCCAGTACTTC; CDR3 protein: CASSTPLGHLEEETQYF
V gene: TRBV7-9; clone size: many; J gene: TRBJ1-2; D gene: NA; CDR3 length: 15; CDR3 DNA: TGTGCCAGCAGCTTAACGTTCACAGATTGGAGGGGCTACACCTTC; CDR3 protein: CASSLTFTDWRGYTF
V gene: TRBV29-1; clone size: few; J gene: TRBJ2-2; D gene: NA; CDR3 length: 13; CDR3 DNA: TGCAGCGTTGGGCAGGGAGTAACCGGGGAGCTGTTTTTT; CDR3 protein: CSVGQGVTGELFF
V gene: TRBV20-1; clone size: many; J gene: TRBJ2-5; D gene: TRBD2; CDR3 length: 15; CDR3 DNA: TGCAGTGCTAGAGATTGGCGACTAGCGGGAGTTGAGCAGTACTTC; CDR3 protein: CSARDWRLAGVEQYF
V gene: TRBV7-3; clone size: NA; J gene: TRBJ2-3; D gene: NA; CDR3 length: 16; CDR3 DNA: TGTGCCAGCAGCTTAGGGTGGATAGGAGGCACAGATACGCGGTATTTT; CDR3 protein: CASSLGWIGGTDTRYF
V gene: TRBV4-2; clone size: few; J gene: TRBJ1-6; D gene: NA; CDR3 length: 14; CDR3 DNA: TGTGCCAGCAGCCTAGAAGTTTTATTCTCACCCCTCCACTTT; CDR3 protein: CASSLEVLFSPLHF
V gene: TRBV5-1; clone size: NA; J gene: TRBJ1-4; D gene: NA; CDR3 length: 13; CDR3 DNA: TGCGCCAGCAGCACGAGCAATAATGAAAAACTGTTTTTT; CDR3 protein: CASSTSNNEKLFF
V gene: TRBV5-8; clone size: NA; J gene: TRBJ2-2; D gene: NA; CDR3 length: 15; CDR3 DNA: TGTGCCAGCAGCTTTCGGGGGCTCTTAACCGGGGAGCTGTTTTTT; CDR3 protein: CASSFRGLLTGELFF
V gene: TRBV28; clone size: NA; J gene: TRBJ2-1; D gene: NA; CDR3 length: 15; CDR3 DNA: TGTGCCAGCAGTCGGCCAAAGCCCTCCTACAATGAGCAGTTCTTC; CDR3 protein: CASSRPKPSYNEQFF
V gene: TRBV9; clone size: many; J gene: TRBJ2-7; D gene: NA; CDR3 length: 13; CDR3 DNA: TGTGCCAGCAGCGTAGACGCTGGCTACGAGCAGTACTTC; CDR3 protein: CASSVDAGYEQYF
V gene: TRBV11-2; clone size: few; J gene: TRBJ2-5; D gene: TRBD2; CDR3 length: 15; CDR3 DNA: TGTGCCAGCAGCTTCCGGACTAGCGGGATGGAGACCCAGTACTTC; CDR3 protein: CASSFRTSGMETQYF
V gene: TRBV7-2; clone size: NA; J gene: TRBJ2-7; D gene: TRBD2; CDR3 length: 16; CDR3 DNA: TGTGCCAGCAGCGAACGGACTAGCGGGTTAGGACGCGAGCAGTACTTC; CDR3 protein: CASSERTSGLGREQYF
V gene: TRBV7-2; clone size: NA; J gene: TRBJ2-4; D gene: NA; CDR3 length: 16; CDR3 DNA: TGTGCCAGCAGCTTAGGGGGACCACGTAGGGCAAACATTCAGTACTTC; CDR3 protein: CASSLGGPRRANIQYF
V gene: TRBV5-1; clone size: NA; J gene: TRBJ2-3; D gene: NA; CDR3 length: 14; CDR3 DNA: TGCGCCAGCAGAGAAGCAGGGAAGGCAGATACGCAGTATTTT; CDR3 protein: CASREAGKADTQYF
V gene: TRBV7-9; clone size: few; J gene: TRBJ2-2; D gene: TRBD2; CDR3 length: 16; CDR3 DNA: TGTGCCAGCAGCCTAGGGACTAGTCGGAACACCGGGGAGCTGTTTTTT; CDR3 protein: CASSLGTSRNTGELFF
V gene: TRBV7-2; clone size: few; J gene: TRBJ2-7; D gene: TRBD2; CDR3 length: 15; CDR3 DNA: TGTGCCAGCAGCGTGGGGGGTAGCGGGATCTACGAGCAGTACTTC; CDR3 protein: CASSVGGSGIYEQYF
V gene: TRBV14; clone size: NA; J gene: TRBJ2-1; D gene: NA; CDR3 length: 15; CDR3 DNA: TGTGCCAGCAGCCGCGAGTGGGTTGCCTACAATGAGCAGTTCTTC; CDR3 protein: CASSREWVAYNEQFF
V gene: TRBV15; clone size: NA; J gene: TRBJ2-7; D gene: TRBD1; CDR3 length: 14; CDR3 DNA: TGTGCCACCAGCAAGAGGGGACAGGGCTACGAGCAGTACTTC; CDR3 protein: CATSKRGQGYEQYF
V gene: TRBV6-5; clone size: many; J gene: TRBJ1-6; D gene: TRBD1; CDR3 length: 16; CDR3 DNA: TGTGCCAGCAGTTCACCCCCCGGGACAGGGGATTCACCCCTCCACTTT; CDR3 protein: CASSSPPGTGDSPLHF
V gene: TRBV3-1; clone size: NA; J gene: TRBJ2-7; D gene: TRBD1; CDR3 length: 14; CDR3 DNA: TGTGCCAGCAGACGGGACAGTCTTGTCGACGAGCAGTACTTC; CDR3 protein: CASRRDSLVDEQYF
V gene: TRBV20-1; clone size: NA; J gene: TRBJ1-2; D gene: TRBD1; CDR3 length: 12; CDR3 DNA: TGCAGTGCCCTCCGACAGGGATATGGCTACACCTTC; CDR3 protein: CSALRQGYGYTF
V gene: TRBV3-1; clone size: few; J gene: TRBJ2-2; D gene: NA; CDR3 length: 15; CDR3 DNA: TGTGCCAGCAGCCAAGATACAAGGAACACCGGGGAGCTGTTTTTT; CDR3 protein: CASSQDTRNTGELFF
V gene: TRBV4-1; clone size: NA; J gene: TRBJ1-2; D gene: NA; CDR3 length: 16; CDR3 DNA: TGCGCCAGCAGCCAAGGAGGAGGGAAAGGTGACTATGGCTACACCTTC; CDR3 protein: CASSQGGGKGDYGYTF
V gene: TRBV3-1; clone size: NA; J gene: TRBJ2-3; D gene: NA; CDR3 length: 16; CDR3 DNA: TGTGCCAGCAGCCGACTAGAAAGCATATACACAGATACGCAGTATTTT; CDR3 protein: CASSRLESIYTDTQYF
V gene: TRBV3-1; clone size: many; J gene: TRBJ2-5; D gene: NA; CDR3 length: 12; CDR3 DNA: TGTGCCAGCAGCCAAGAACGGAGAACCCAGTACTTC; CDR3 protein: CASSQERRTQYF
V gene: TRBV20-1; clone size: NA; J gene: TRBJ2-7; D gene: TRBD1; CDR3 length: 12; CDR3 DNA: TGCAGTGCTGGGACAGGGTCATGGGAGCAGTACTTC; CDR3 protein: CSAGTGSWEQYF
V gene: TRBV19; clone size: NA; J gene: TRBJ2-7; D gene: TRBD2; CDR3 length: 14; CDR3 DNA: TGTGCCAGTAGTATTGGAGCGGGAGGGCAGGAGCAGTACTTC; CDR3 protein: CASSIGAGGQEQYF
V gene: TRBV28; clone size: few; J gene: TRBJ2-1; D gene: TRBD2; CDR3 length: 16; CDR3 DNA: TGTGCCAGCAGCCTCTTTGATGGCGGGAGAGTACATGAGCAGTTCTTC; CDR3 protein: CASSLFDGGRVHEQFF
V gene: TRBV11-2; clone size: NA; J gene: TRBJ2-5; D gene: NA; CDR3 length: 14; CDR3 DNA: TGTGCCAGCAGCTTCAGCCGGGGCAAAGAGACCCAGTACTTC; CDR3 protein: CASSFSRGKETQYF
V gene: TRBV5-1; clone size: few; J gene: TRBJ1-2; D gene: TRBD1; CDR3 length: 14; CDR3 DNA: TGCGCCAGCAGCCCGACAGGGGAGAGTTATGGCTACACCTTC; CDR3 protein: CASSPTGESYGYTF
V gene: TRBV14; clone size: NA; J gene: TRBJ1-1; D gene: NA; CDR3 length: 13; CDR3 DNA: TGTGCCAGCAGCCAAGGGGCGGACAGTGAAGCTTTCTTT; CDR3 protein: CASSQGADSEAFF
V gene: TRBV12-3/TRBV12-4; clone size: NA; J gene: TRBJ2-5; D gene: NA; CDR3 length: 13; CDR3 DNA: TGTGCCAGCAGTATACGGATCCAAGAGACCCAGTACTTC; CDR3 protein: CASSIRIQETQYF